This T cell receptor (beta chain) was observed in a study of response to subunit inactivated influenza vaccine. Findings and limits, study-wide: Few new T cells, the authors suggested, are recruited by each seasonal influenza vaccination.

This clonotype has more than one count but fewer than ten. Its specificity is not known. The CDR3 sequence is 15 residues long. Between the trimmed V and J ends, which lost 7 bases and 4 bases, there was a span of 17 bases. The germline V gene has CDR1 MNHNS and CDR2 SASEGT. TCRdb called the RT-PCR reads again in MiXCR, with one record for every CDR3 protein. Among roughly 790,000 distinct CDR3 sequences listed, less than 25% were seen once. This clonotype originated in a man over 45 who received an inactivated influenza vaccine. J is TRBJ2-1 and V is TRBV6-1, with D unresolved. Sequencing used PBMCs from blood, obtained 4 to 6 days after vaccination. CDR3 in DNA: TGTGCCAGCACTCTTTCGTCCCCAGTTTACAATGAGCAGTTCTTC. It encodes CASTLSSPVYNEQFF.